What follows is one T cell receptor beta chain and its context. The data stem from a study of Ad26.COV2.S vaccination and SARS-CoV-2 variants. The assay was immunoSEQ multiplex PCR, and TCRdb's table has in-frame clones only and misses some. The table shows about 140,000 clones, with 80% to 90% occurring only once. The V and J ends lost 3 bases and 4 bases respectively, with 16 bases between them. Germline V gene data show CDR1 as MRHNA and CDR2 as SNTAGT. The CDR3 is 16 amino acids. This chain links TRBV6-4 with TRBJ1-5; tentatively, D is TRBD1 (6 bases). This TCR came from a human donor who had recovered from COVID-19. Source: peripheral blood, taken after recovery from COVID-19. The CDR3 here is CASSEYQGKRNQPQHF. Here the CDR3 DNA reads TGTGCCAGCAGTGAGTATCAGGGGAAGAGGAATCAGCCCCAGCATTTT.